The clone carrying this T cell receptor beta chain was seen only a few times. The data originate from a study of immune characterization of retroperitoneal liposarcoma. TCRdb redid the calling of the PCR reads with MiXCR, one entry per CDR3 protein. The profile shows about 10,000 distinct CDR3 sequences, 28% of them singletons. After removal of 1 base from V and 5 bases from J, the junction contained 7 bases not matched to a gene. The CDR3 is 16 amino acids. Germline values: CDR1 MGHRA, CDR2 YSYEKL. The sequenced material came from tumor tissue. The origin of this receptor is a female donor with retroperitoneal liposarcoma. This chain uses TRBV4-1 with TRBJ2-3; 9 bases are a match to TRBD1. Here the CDR3 DNA reads TGCGCCAGCAGCCAAGCGAGGGGACAGGGTATAGATACGCAGTATTTT. It translates to CASSQARGQGIDTQYF.